What follows are 31 T cell receptor beta chains derived from one specimen sequenced in a study of T-cell memory formation after mild COVID-19 (dated by TCRdb to about 2021). Receptor libraries were prepared by 5' RACE. TCRdb names Illumina NovaSeq 6000 as the instrument used. TCRdb's own reprocessing of the public reads used fastp at Q25 and MiXCR and kept productive beta chains. Rows are unified per CDR3 protein, each entry keeping the most common DNA and genes. The sample profile shows under 300,000 distinct CDR3 sequences; roughly 8% of them were found once. Of the sample, 20% to 25% falls within the top ten clones. Sequenced material: PBMCs or a T cell subset sorted from them (not recorded which). These receptors were taken from a man younger than 35 who had mild COVID-19 (a few samples of this study predate the infection). The sample titles of this study are shuffled in the database, so cell type and time point are left out; the donor was told from shared clones.

The CDR3 is CSATYGVNTEAFF. DNA for the CDR3: TGCAGTGCTACTTATGGGGTGAACACTGAAGCTTTCTTT. This chain links TRBV20-1 with TRBJ1-1; no clear D gene. This CDR3 comprises 13 residues. Trimming removed 4 bases at V and 0 bases at J, with 9 bases between. Germline V gene data show CDR1 as DFQATT and CDR2 as SNEGSKA (reference sequence).

Concerning this clonotype: A much larger clone sits a single nucleotide away, making a read error possible. This rearrangement joins TRBV5-1 to TRBJ2-3; 11 bases line up with TRBD2. Germline-derived CDR1 and CDR2 are SGHRS and YFSETQ. The CDR3 is 18 amino acids. This chain's CDR3 is CASSTGLAGLSSTDTRYF. The CDR3 coding sequence is TGCGCCAGCAGCACCGGACTAGCGGGTTTGTCTAGCACAGATACGCGGTATTTT. The entire variable domain, with the rest obtained from reference TRBV5-1 and TRBJ2-3, is as follows: KAGVTQTPRYLIKTRGQQVTLSCSPISGHRSVSWYQQTPGQGLQFLFEYFSETQRNKGNFPGRFSGRQFSNSRSEMNVSTLELGDSALYLCASSTGLAGLSSTDTRYFGPGTRLTVL.

The chain is built from TRBV5-1 and TRBJ2-6; D gene uncertain. V lost 2 bases, J lost 2 bases, and 8 bases lay in between. The CDR3 length is 15 residues. Germline V gene sequence: CDR1 SGHRS, CDR2 YFSETQ. CDR3 residues: CASSLPEPGANVLTF. The CDR3, as DNA: TGCGCCAGCAGCTTACCGGAACCTGGGGCCAACGTCCTGACTTTC.

This clonotype was observed a few times. The J gene is TRBJ1-5, the V gene TRBV7-6; D gene uncertain. The CDR3 sequence is 11 residues long. Deletions cut 6 bases from V and 8 bases from J, with 8 bases between. Per the germline V gene, CDR1 is SGHVS and CDR2 is FNYEAQ. In DNA, the CDR3 is TGTGCCAGCAGGATGCAGGAGCCCCAGCATTTT. This codes for CASRMQEPQHF.

This chain links TRBV25-1 with TRBJ2-1, with TRBD1 matching over 8 bases. J gave up 7 bases and V 7 bases, and 9 bases lay outside the gene matches. Germline V gives CDR1 MGHDK, CDR2 SYGVNS. The CDR3 is 14 residues long. The CDR3 bases are TGTGCCAGCACCACCCAGGGGGCTCGTAATGAGCAGTTCTTC. Translating it yields CASTTQGARNEQFF.

This clonotype was recorded at least ten times. V is TRBV7-2 and J is TRBJ2-2; D is undetermined. Per the germline V gene, CDR1 is SGHTA and CDR2 is FQGNSA. This CDR3 spans 14 amino acids. Trimming left V 0 bases short and J 2 bases short, with 4 bases between. CDR3 sequence: CASSLARNTGELFF. CDR3 DNA: TGTGCCAGCAGCTTAGCCAGAAACACCGGGGAGCTGTTTTTT. Drawing the rest from reference TRBV7-2 and TRBJ2-2, the complete variable domain is GAGVSQSPSNKVTEKGKDVELRCDPISGHTALYWYRQSLGQGLEFLIYFQGNSAPDKSGLPSDRFSAERTGGSVSTLTIQRTQQEDSAVYLCASSLARNTGELFFGEGSRLTVL.

This chain joins TRBV7-9 and TRBJ2-3, with 8 positions matching TRBD1. This CDR3 comprises 14 residues. Germline CDR1 reads SEHNR; CDR2 reads FQNEAQ (reference sequence). With V trimmed by 4 bases and J by 3 bases, 3 bases remained unmatched. The CDR3 loop is CASSSGGWTDTQYF. The CDR3 DNA reads TGTGCCAGCAGCTCAGGGGGCTGGACAGATACGCAGTATTTT.

The CDR3 DNA reads TGTGCCAGCAGCCCCGGGTTGCCGGGGAACAATGAGCAGTTCTTC. It encodes CASSPGLPGNNEQFF. The rearrangement uses TRBV7-2 and TRBJ2-1; maybe TRBD2 (5 bases). Germline V CDR1 and CDR2: SGHTA, FQGNSA. There are 15 residues in the CDR3. V lost 5 bases to trimming and J lost 5 bases, with 16 bases between them.

There are a few counts of this clonotype. The chain joins TRBV7-8 to TRBJ1-2, with D possibly matching TRBD1 (6 bases). Germline V gene lookup returns CDR1 SGHVS and CDR2 FQNEAQ. V was shortened by 5 bases and J by 0 bases, with 19 bases between the two germline ends. The CDR3 runs 17 residues. The CDR3: CASSPSGVGRTNYGYTF. In DNA, the CDR3 is TGTGCCAGCAGCCCCTCAGGGGTAGGGCGCACTAACTATGGCTACACCTTC.

V usage is TRBV11-2 and J usage is TRBJ1-1, with a tentative D call TRBD1 (6 bases). V was clipped by 6 bases and J by 4 bases, with 18 bases between them. CDR3 size: 15 residues. Germline V gives CDR1 SGHAT, CDR2 FQNNGV. The CDR3 DNA reads TGTGCCAGCAGGACCAACCGCGGACAGCTCACTGAAGCTTTCTTT. Residues: CASRTNRGQLTEAFF.

This clonotype showed up many times. This chain joins TRBV7-3 and TRBJ2-2; either TRBD1 or TRBD2 may supply D (5 bases each). With 5 bases removed from V and 1 base from J, the gap between germline ends came to 8 bases. CDR1 is SGHTA, CDR2 FQGTGA, per germline. The CDR3 has 14 amino acids. In DNA form, the CDR3 reads TGTGCCAGCAGCGCGAGGGGGAACACCGGGGAGCTGTTTTTT. This gives the protein CASSARGNTGELFF.

This clonotype was observed a few times. The V and J genes are TRBV24-1 and TRBJ2-5; 7 bases map to TRBD1. With V trimmed by 4 bases and J by 4 bases, 8 bases remained unmatched. This CDR3 has 15 residues. Germline V gives CDR1 KGHDR, CDR2 SFDVKD. The CDR3 is CATSDPGQLAETQYF. CDR3 bases: TGTGCCACCAGTGACCCGGGACAGCTGGCAGAGACCCAGTACTTC.

The rearrangement joins TRBV5-5 to TRBJ2-5; TRBD2 is a possible D gene (5 bases). The CDR3 is 12 amino acids. In germline, CDR1 is SGHKS, CDR2 YYEKEE (reference sequence). The V end was cut by 6 bases, the J end by 5 bases, with 11 bases between. The CDR3: CASNPGLETQYF. The DNA of the CDR3 is TGTGCCAGCAACCCGGGGTTGGAGACCCAGTACTTC.

The chain carries TRBV5-1 and TRBJ2-2; 14 bases line up with TRBD2. Trimming removed 0 bases from V and 3 bases from J; junction bases left unmatched: 10. Germline V gives CDR1 SGHRS, CDR2 YFSETQ. CDR3 length: 20 amino acids. The CDR3 DNA follows: TGCGCCAGCAGCTTGGTGATTTCGACTAGCGGGGGGGCAGACACCGGGGAGCTGTTTTTT. This translates into CASSLVISTSGGADTGELFF.

This chain uses TRBV28 with TRBJ2-7; 7 nucleotides align to TRBD1. This CDR3 has 13 amino acids. Germline CDR1 MDHEN, CDR2 SYDVKM. Trimming cost V 6 bases and J 2 bases; bases outside gene matches: 4. The CDR3 region has the DNA TGTGCCAGCAGCGACAGGGTCACCTACGAGCAGTACTTC. Encoded protein: CASSDRVTYEQYF.

This clonotype was seen more than once but under ten times. The chain recombines TRBV18 with TRBJ1-5, with D possibly matching TRBD1 (6 bases). Between the trimmed V and J ends, which lost 2 bases and 7 bases, there was a span of 12 bases. Germline lookup yields CDR1 KGHSH and CDR2 LQKENI. The CDR3 runs to 14 residues. As DNA, the CDR3 is TGTGCCAGCTCACCAGTAGGGGGGTACCAGCCCCAGCATTTT. Translated, it gives CASSPVGGYQPQHF. The full variable domain, completed using reference TRBV18 and TRBJ1-5, is NAGVMQNPRHLVRRRGQEARLRCSPMKGHSHVYWYRQLPEEGLKFMVYLQKENIIDESGMPKERFSAEFPKEGPSILRIQQVVRGDSAAYFCASSPVGGYQPQHFGDGTRLSIL.

This rearrangement joins TRBV6-1 to TRBJ2-3, with 9 nucleotides matching TRBD1. The CDR3 covers 14 residues. The germline V gene encodes CDR1 MNHNS and CDR2 SASEGT. J was trimmed by 5 bases and V by 5 bases; bases with no gene match: 5. The CDR3 DNA follows: TGTGCCAGCAGTACGCGACAGGGGGTAGATACGCAGTATTTT. Translated: CASSTRQGVDTQYF.

The chain joins TRBV25-1 to TRBJ2-7, with D perhaps matching TRBD1 (5 bases). Looked up from germline, CDR1 is MGHDK and CDR2 is SYGVNS. The CDR3 length is 15 residues. V was pared by 3 bases and J by 9 bases, with 21 bases between. The CDR3 here is CASSDRTRPVLGQYV. The CDR3 bases are TGTGCCAGCAGTGATCGGACACGACCTGTTCTGGGGCAGTACGTC.

This clonotype was counted ten times or more. The rearrangement uses TRBV4-3 and TRBJ2-1; TRBD1 matches at 7 bases. V trimming: 0 bases; J trimming: 7 bases; junction bases outside the gene matches: 6. Germline assignment: CDR1 LGHNA and CDR2 YSLEER. This CDR3 is 15 amino acids long. Here the CDR3 DNA reads TGCGCCAGCAGCCAAGAGGGACAGACAGGGAATGAGCAGTTCTTC. Residues: CASSQEGQTGNEQFF.

The rearrangement joins TRBV6-2 or TRBV6-3 to TRBJ2-7; 10 bases fit TRBD1. Trimming cost V 6 bases and J 6 bases; bases outside gene matches: 8. The CDR3 has 14 residues. Germline-derived CDR1 and CDR2 are MNHEY and SVGEGT. CDR3 residues: CASRLGTGDLEQYV. In DNA, the CDR3 is TGTGCCAGCAGGTTAGGGACAGGGGATCTCGAGCAGTACGTC.

This clonotype was counted a few times. V gene TRBV27 combines with J gene TRBJ1-6; 7 bases align to TRBD1. Trimming removed 6 bases from V and 8 bases from J; junction bases left unmatched: 7. Germline V gene sequence: CDR1 MNHEY, CDR2 SMNVEV (reference sequence). The CDR3 covers 14 residues. This CDR3 reads CASSNRGQHSPLHF. Written as DNA, the CDR3 is TGTGCCAGCAGCAACAGGGGACAACATTCACCCCTCCACTTT.

On this clonotype itself: With a much larger clone just one base away, this may be a read error. This sequence joins TRBV12-3 or TRBV12-4 and TRBJ2-1; D ambiguous. V shed 5 bases and J shed 5 bases, with 4 bases lying between them. This CDR3 is built from 11 residues. The CDR3 region has the DNA TGTGCCAGCAGTATTAACAATGAGCAGTTCTTC. Amino acid sequence: CASSINNEQFF.

This clonotype has only a few counts. J is TRBJ2-1 and V is TRBV4-3; possibly TRBD1 for D (6 bases). Germline V gives CDR1 LGHNA, CDR2 YSLEER. This CDR3 comprises 16 residues. Trimming took off 3 bases at V and 4 bases at J, with 16 bases between the two ends. The CDR3 loop reads CASSHSSGQPYNEQFF. The CDR3 DNA is TGCGCCAGCAGCCACTCCAGCGGACAGCCTTACAATGAGCAGTTCTTC.

This clonotype was picked up a small number of times. J is TRBJ1-4 and V is TRBV27, with D possibly being TRBD1 (5 bases). V lost 4 bases and J lost 7, with 10 bases in between. Germline CDR1 is MNHEY and CDR2 is SMNVEV (reference sequence). This CDR3 is 13 amino acids long. The CDR3 bases are TGTGCCAGCAGTTCCTACAGGAGTGAAAAACTGTTTTTT. Encoded protein: CASSSYRSEKLFF. Full variable domain (outside the CDR3, taken from reference TRBV27 and TRBJ1-4): EAQVTQNPRYLITVTGKKLTVTCSQNMNHEYMSWYRQDPGLGLRQIYYSMNVEVTDKGDVPEGYKVSRKEKRNFPLILESPSPNQTSLYFCASSSYRSEKLFFGSGTQLSVL.

J is TRBJ2-7 and V is TRBV20-1, with D possibly being TRBD1 or TRBD2 (6 bases each). The CDR3 sequence is 15 residues long. Germline V gene data show CDR1 as DFQATT and CDR2 as SNEGSKA (reference sequence). Trimming took 3 bases from V and 8 from J, leaving 23 bases between them. CDR3 nucleotide sequence: TGCAGTGCTAGGTTGAATTCGGGGGCGCTCTTGAAGCAGTACTTC. Protein product: CSARLNSGALLKQYF.

The genes are TRBV29-1 and TRBJ2-7; the D is unclear. The CDR3 spans 13 residues. CDR1 and CDR2 from the germline V gene are SQVTM and ANQGSEA. V was clipped by 1 base and J by 3 bases, with 10 bases between them. This chain's CDR3 is CSVEVVGFYEQYF. The CDR3 DNA reads as TGCAGCGTTGAAGTGGTCGGTTTCTACGAGCAGTACTTC.

J is TRBJ2-3 and V is TRBV28, with 10 bases identical to TRBD2. V shed 8 bases and J 3 bases; nucleotides not matched to a gene: 20. The CDR3 has 19 residues. Germline CDR1 reads MDHEN; CDR2 reads SYDVKM. CDR3 nucleotides: TGTGCCAGCCTAGGACACCCGAGAACACCGGGACTAGCGACAGATACGCAGTATTTT. Its protein product is CASLGHPRTPGLATDTQYF. Full variable domain (rest looked up from reference TRBV28 and TRBJ2-3): DVKVTQSSRYLVKRTGEKVFLECVQDMDHENMFWYRQDPGLGLRLIYFSYDVKMKEKGDIPEGYSVSREKKERFSLILESASTNQTSMYLCASLGHPRTPGLATDTQYFGPGTRLTVL.

This clonotype showed up just a few times. The J gene is TRBJ1-2, the V gene TRBV27; tentative D call: TRBD1 (6 bases). V was cut by 2 bases and J by 5 bases, with 18 bases left in between. Germline lookup yields CDR1 MNHEY and CDR2 SMNVEV (reference sequence). The CDR3 has 16 amino acids. The CDR3 loop reads CASSLRPGQGWYGYTF. For the CDR3, the DNA is TGTGCCAGCAGTTTAAGGCCCGGCCAGGGGTGGTATGGCTACACCTTC.

This clonotype occurred a few times. The rearrangement links TRBV24-1 to TRBJ2-3; D is undetermined. The CDR3 extends over 14 amino acids. Per germline, CDR1 KGHDR and CDR2 SFDVKD. V lost 4 bases, J lost 7 bases, and 14 bases lay in between. The CDR3 spells CATSENRRPYTQYF. The CDR3 nucleotides read TGTGCCACCAGTGAGAATAGAAGACCCTATACGCAGTATTTT.

The chain links TRBV7-2 to TRBJ1-4; TRBD1 aligns across 7 bases. J lost 2 bases, V lost 4 bases, and 4 bases had no gene match. CDR1 is SGHTA, CDR2 FQGNSA, per germline. This CDR3 comprises 15 residues. As DNA, the CDR3 is TGTGCCAGCAGCTCGTACAGGGGTACTAATGAAAAACTGTTTTTT. This translates into CASSSYRGTNEKLFF.

This clonotype was detected a few times. The chain uses TRBV7-2 and TRBJ1-1; D unresolved. V shed 3 bases and J shed 8 bases, with 16 bases lying between them. Germline V gene lookup returns CDR1 SGHTA and CDR2 FQGNSA. This CDR3 has 14 amino acids. The CDR3 reads CASSFSGRFAEAFF. The CDR3 bases are TGTGCCAGCAGCTTCAGCGGGCGTTTTGCGGAAGCTTTCTTT.